This entry concerns a single TCR beta chain. Its target is unknown. Via MiXCR, TCRdb re-called the 5' RACE reads, giving one row per CDR3 protein. The sample comprises just under 600,000 distinct CDR3 sequences, 13% of which are singletons, and over 13% rests with the top ten. The germline CDR1 and CDR2 sequences are SGHKS and YYEKEE (reference sequence). There are 16 residues in the CDR3. After removal of 3 bases from V and 2 bases from J, the junction contained 11 bases not matched to a gene. The sample is drawn from a study of T cells after yellow fever vaccination. Overall study results and limits: The study found a weaker secondary response that peaked faster, day 5 versus 15.

This TCR derives from a man aged 25 to 45 who received the YFV17D yellow fever vaccine. The chain is built from TRBV5-5 and TRBJ2-7, with 7 bases matching TRBD1. Sequences were derived from PBMCs, sampled on the day of the yellow fever booster vaccination. CDR3 protein: CASSYGTVGSTYEQYF. In nucleotides, the CDR3 is TGTGCCAGCAGCTATGGGACAGTCGGATCTACCTACGAGCAGTACTTC.